One and the same sample provided the 18 T cell receptor beta chains below, sequenced in a study of blood T cell repertoires in COVID-19. Profiled with immunoSEQ multiplex PCR; TCRdb holds only in-frame clones, not every one. In the table there are roughly 100,000 clones, approximately 86% of which are singletons. The specimen was peripheral blood. The receptor source for this set is a woman in her forties or fifties with COVID-19, enrolled during active disease.

V gene TRBV28 combines with J gene TRBJ1-5, with 10 bases identical to TRBD1. CDR3 length: 13 amino acids. Germline lookup yields CDR1 MDHEN and CDR2 SYDVKM. V was pared by 6 bases and J by 7 bases, with 3 bases of the junction left unmatched. The CDR3 is CASRGTGEQPQHF. The CDR3 DNA reads as TGTGCCAGCAGAGGGACAGGGGAACAGCCCCAGCATTTT.

The chain recombines TRBV7-2 with TRBJ1-6; TRBD1 aligns across 9 bases. Per the germline V gene, CDR1 is SGHTA and CDR2 is FQGNSA. The V segment lost 5 bases and the J segment 9 bases; nucleotides outside the gene matches: 8. The CDR3 extends over 15 amino acids. The CDR3 DNA follows: TGTGCCAGCAGCCCCCGGGACAGGGAAAGTTCACCCCTCCACTTT. This encodes CASSPRDRESSPLHF. The full variable domain, in which reference TRBV7-2 and TRBJ1-6 provide the parts outside the CDR3, is GAGVSQSPSNKVTEKGKDVELRCDPISGHTALYWYRQSLGQGLEFLIYFQGNSAPDKSGLPSDRFSAERTGGSVSTLTIQRTQQEDSAVYLCASSPRDRESSPLHFGNGTRLTVT.

The rearrangement joins TRBV6-2 or TRBV6-3 to TRBJ2-1, with 7 bases aligning to TRBD2. The CDR3 loop spans 14 amino acids. Trimming at V came to 5 bases and at J to 7 bases, leaving 8 bases not matched to a gene. CDR1 is MNHEY, CDR2 SVGEGT, per germline. The CDR3 loop is CASSPTGLSNEQFF. CDR3 nucleotides: TGTGCCAGCAGTCCCACGGGACTATCAAATGAGCAGTTCTTC.

The chain combines TRBV6-5 with TRBJ1-5, with 8 positions matching TRBD1. CDR3 length: 14 residues. V was pared by 6 bases and J by 2 bases, with 3 bases of the junction left unmatched. Germline V gene data show CDR1 as MNHEY and CDR2 as SVGAGI. CDR3 in DNA: TGTGCCAGCAGAACGGGACAGGGCAATCAGCCCCAGCATTTT. Translated, it gives CASRTGQGNQPQHF.

The chain couples TRBV5-4 to TRBJ2-1; weak D call: TRBD2 (5 bases). CDR1 is SGHNT and CDR2 is YYREEE in the germline V gene (reference sequence). Deletions cut 4 bases from V and 5 bases from J, with 16 bases between. The CDR3 runs 15 residues. For the CDR3, the DNA is TGTGCCAGCAGCCTAAGCGGTAGCTACGACAATGAGCAGTTCTTC. Translation: CASSLSGSYDNEQFF.

V usage is TRBV6-2 or TRBV6-3 and J usage is TRBJ1-4; TRBD1 matches at 9 bases. J gave up 0 bases and V 6 bases, and 11 bases lay outside the gene matches. In germline, CDR1 is MNHEY, CDR2 SVGEGT. This CDR3 region has 18 residues. The CDR3 DNA sequence: TGTGCCAGCAGCCGGGACAGGGCCAATCTTGCAACTAATGAAAAACTGTTTTTT. This translates into CASSRDRANLATNEKLFF.

The rearrangement links TRBV6-4 to TRBJ1-2; the match to TRBD1 covers 8 bases. Germline trimming cut 5 bases from V and 8 bases from J; bases unmatched to any gene: 10. The CDR3 is made up of 14 amino acids. Germline loops: CDR1 MRHNA, CDR2 SNTAGT. The CDR3 here is CASSQGRGLRGYTF. The CDR3 DNA follows: TGTGCCAGCAGTCAAGGCAGGGGGCTTCGAGGCTACACCTTC.

The J gene is TRBJ2-3, the V gene TRBV3-1 (or the pseudogene TRBV3-2); 13 nucleotides match TRBD2. CDR3 size: 16 residues. The junction had 6 bases not matched to a gene; V was cut back by 5 bases and J by 4 bases. Looked up from germline, CDR1 is LGHDT and CDR2 is YNNKEL (reference sequence). The CDR3 nucleotides are TGTGCCAGCAGCGGCACTAGCGGGGGGGCCGCAGATACGCAGTATTTT. This sequence encodes CASSGTSGGAADTQYF.

This clone showed up just once. The chain is built from TRBV3-1 (or the pseudogene TRBV3-2) and TRBJ1-1; D may be TRBD1 (5 bases). Germline V lookup: CDR1 LGHDT, CDR2 YNNKEL (reference sequence). The CDR3 has 13 amino acids. V lost 1 base to trimming and J lost 6 bases, with 9 bases between them. The CDR3 region is CASSQVGLSEAFF. The DNA of the CDR3 is TGTGCCAGCAGCCAAGTGGGACTCTCTGAAGCTTTCTTT.

This chain connects TRBV4-2 to TRBJ2-3, with TRBD2 matching over 10 bases. This CDR3 contains 16 residues. Trimming removed 2 bases from V and 2 bases from J; junction bases left unmatched: 4. Per the germline V gene, CDR1 is LGHNA and CDR2 is YNFKEQ. The chain's CDR3 is CASSQQAGGATDTQYF. CDR3 DNA sequence: TGTGCCAGCAGCCAACAAGCGGGGGGGGCCACAGATACGCAGTATTTT.

This chain links TRBV18 with TRBJ2-7; 9 bases agree with TRBD1. The ends lost 1 base at V and 2 bases at J; junction bases unmatched: 6. This CDR3 spans 16 amino acids. Germline assignment: CDR1 KGHSH and CDR2 LQKENI. The CDR3 loop reads CASSPQTGQGPYEQYF. The CDR3 DNA sequence: TGTGCCAGCTCACCACAAACGGGACAGGGTCCCTACGAGCAGTACTTC.

This sequence joins TRBV30 and TRBJ1-1; tentative D call: TRBD1 (5 bases). Looked up from germline, CDR1 is GTSNPN and CDR2 is SVGIG (reference sequence). The CDR3 is 15 residues long. V was pared by 6 bases and J by 0 bases, with 17 bases between. This CDR3 reads CACTTVPLLNTEAFF. The CDR3 DNA is TGTGCCTGCACGACAGTACCCCTACTGAACACTGAAGCTTTCTTT. Full variable domain (remainder filled in from reference TRBV30 and TRBJ1-1): SQTIHQWPATLVQPVGSPLSLECTVEGTSNPNLYWYRQAAGRGLQLLFYSVGIGQISSEVPQNLSASRPQDRQFILSSKKLLLSDSGFYLCACTTVPLLNTEAFFGQGTRLTVV.

The chain carries TRBV5-1 and TRBJ2-5, with TRBD1 matching 7 bases. V was pared by 0 bases and J by 5 bases, with 10 bases of the junction left unmatched. Germline values: CDR1 SGHRS, CDR2 YFSETQ. The CDR3 spans 16 residues. CDR3 protein: CASSLASTGYLETQYF. The CDR3 DNA follows: TGCGCCAGCAGCTTGGCCTCGACAGGGTATTTGGAGACCCAGTACTTC. Combining the CDR3 with reference TRBV5-1 and TRBJ2-5 gives the whole variable domain KAGVTQTPRYLIKTRGQQVTLSCSPISGHRSVSWYQQTPGQGLQFLFEYFSETQRNKGNFPGRFSGRQFSNSRSEMNVSTLELGDSALYLCASSLASTGYLETQYFGPGTRLLVL.

The V call is TRBV4-3, the J call TRBJ1-1; 10 bases are a match to TRBD1. J gave up 4 bases and V 0 bases, and 2 bases lay outside the gene matches. Germline V CDR1 and CDR2: LGHNA, YSLEER. The CDR3 runs to 15 residues. Here the CDR3 reads CASSQDRTGGTEAFF. The CDR3 nucleotides are TGCGCCAGCAGCCAAGATCGGACAGGGGGCACTGAAGCTTTCTTT.

V usage is TRBV27 and J usage is TRBJ1-1; 10 bases match TRBD1. V shed 2 bases, J shed 8 bases, and the junction held 8 bases outside the gene matches. The CDR3 contains 15 residues. Germline V gene data show CDR1 as MNHEY and CDR2 as SMNVEV (reference sequence). The chain's CDR3 is CASSLLTDRGSEAFF. CDR3 nucleotides: TGTGCCAGCAGTTTACTTACGGACAGGGGGTCGGAAGCTTTCTTT.

CDR3 amino acids: CASSVTSGGPQETQYF. In nucleotides, the CDR3 is TGTGCCAGCAGTGTGACTAGCGGGGGACCTCAAGAGACCCAGTACTTC. The chain has TRBV25-1 and TRBJ2-5, with 12 bases matching TRBD2. Trimming removed 4 bases from V and 2 bases from J; junction bases left unmatched: 5. This CDR3 comprises 16 residues. Germline CDR1 reads MGHDK; CDR2 reads SYGVNS. The full variable domain, its missing parts supplied by reference TRBV25-1 and TRBJ2-5, is EADIYQTPRYLVIGTGKKITLECSQTMGHDKMYWYQQDPGMELHLIHYSYGVNSTEKGDLSSESTVSRIRTEHFPLTLESARPSHTSQYLCASSVTSGGPQETQYFGPGTRLLVL.

The chain recombines TRBV4-1 with TRBJ1-2, with 9 positions matching TRBD1. The germline gives CDR1 MGHRA, CDR2 YSYEKL. V was pared by 0 bases and J by 8 bases, with 7 bases of the junction left unmatched. The CDR3 covers 15 residues. The CDR3 coding sequence is TGCGCCAGCAGCCAAGAAAGGGGACAGGGTGGCGGCTACACCTTC. Translation: CASSQERGQGGGYTF.

The chain recombines TRBV7-9 with TRBJ1-4, with TRBD1 matching over 8 bases. CDR1 is SEHNR and CDR2 is FQNEAQ in the germline V gene (reference sequence). CDR3 length: 16 amino acids. Unmatched junction bases numbered 9, after V lost 1 base and J lost 8 bases. CDR3 DNA: TGTGCCAGCAGCTTAGGACAGGGGTATTGGCTCGAAAAACTGTTTTTT. It is translated as CASSLGQGYWLEKLFF.